The present entry profiles one TCR beta chain with its context. Antigen: not known. Trimming took 9 bases from V and 3 from J; bases not matched to a gene: 8. CDR3 length: 14 residues. The germline V gene has CDR1 MGHDK and CDR2 SYGVNS. The data derive from a study of type 1 and type 2 diabetes patients. Study-wide context: From PBMCs, CD4+ and CD8+ T cells were isolated by magnetic microbeads.

PCR was run on genomic DNA. The TCR beta CDR3 region was amplified using 30 forward and 13 reverse primers. MiXCR, applied by TCRdb to the multiplex PCR reads, yields one record per CDR3 protein. The sample yields approximately 260,000 distinct CDR3 sequences, more than 45% seen once. Study-wide results and caveats: A median of one highly-expanded CD4+ clone, covering 3% to 4.5% of reads, occurred in type 2 diabetes.

Sequenced: peripheral blood mononuclear cells (PBMCs). The chain links TRBV25-1 to TRBJ1-1; TRBD1 aligns across 9 bases. This TCR was recovered from a young man with type 2 diabetes. This CDR3 reads CASRRTGAYTEAFF. CDR3 in DNA: TGTGCCAGTAGACGGACAGGGGCATACACTGAAGCTTTCTTT.